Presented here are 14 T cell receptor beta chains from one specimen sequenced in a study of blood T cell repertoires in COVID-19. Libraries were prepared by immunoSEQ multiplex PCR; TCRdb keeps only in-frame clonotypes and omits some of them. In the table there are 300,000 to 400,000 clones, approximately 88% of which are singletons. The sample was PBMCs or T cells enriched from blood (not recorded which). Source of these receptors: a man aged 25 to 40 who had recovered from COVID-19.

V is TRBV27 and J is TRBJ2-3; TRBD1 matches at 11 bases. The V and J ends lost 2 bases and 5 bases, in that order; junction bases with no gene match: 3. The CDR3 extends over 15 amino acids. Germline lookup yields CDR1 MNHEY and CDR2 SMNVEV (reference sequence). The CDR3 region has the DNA TGTGCCAGCAGTTTACGGACAGGGGGCGAAGATACGCAGTATTTT. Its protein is CASSLRTGGEDTQYF.

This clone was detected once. DNA for the CDR3: TGCGCCAGCAGCCTGGGGACAGCGATCCAAGAGACCCAGTACTTC. Its translation: CASSLGTAIQETQYF. This chain connects TRBV5-1 to TRBJ2-5, with 7 bases lining up with TRBD1. CDR3 length: 15 residues. With 4 bases clipped from V and 1 base from J, the junction kept 7 bases outside the gene matches. Per germline, CDR1 SGHRS and CDR2 YFSETQ.

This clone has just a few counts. Written as DNA, the CDR3 is TGTGCCAGCAGTTCTCCGGGACAGGCTCAGCCCCAGCATTTT. It specifies CASSSPGQAQPQHF. The chain recombines TRBV27 with TRBJ1-5, with 8 positions matching TRBD1. The junction had 5 bases not matched to a gene; V was cut back by 4 bases and J by 6 bases. Germline loops: CDR1 MNHEY, CDR2 SMNVEV (reference sequence). This CDR3 is built from 14 residues.

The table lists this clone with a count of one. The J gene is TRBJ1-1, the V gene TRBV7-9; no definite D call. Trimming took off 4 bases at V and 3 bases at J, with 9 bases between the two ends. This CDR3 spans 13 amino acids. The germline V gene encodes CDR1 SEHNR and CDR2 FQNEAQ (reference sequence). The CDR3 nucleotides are TGTGCCAGCAGCTCTACACGGGACACTGAAGCTTTCTTT. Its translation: CASSSTRDTEAFF.

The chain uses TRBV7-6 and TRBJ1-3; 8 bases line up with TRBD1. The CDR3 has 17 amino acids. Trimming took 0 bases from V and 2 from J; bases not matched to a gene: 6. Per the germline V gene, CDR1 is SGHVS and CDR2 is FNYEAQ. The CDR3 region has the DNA TGTGCCAGCAGCTTAGCCACAGGGGGATCAACTGGAAACACCATATATTTT. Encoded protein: CASSLATGGSTGNTIYF.

The CDR3 sequence: CASSPTSGYNEQFF. The CDR3 nucleotides are TGCGCCAGCAGCCCTACTAGCGGCTACAATGAGCAGTTCTTC. The chain links TRBV5-1 to TRBJ2-1, with 8 bases identical to TRBD2. Germline V gene lookup returns CDR1 SGHRS and CDR2 YFSETQ. The CDR3 has 14 residues. Trimming took 4 bases from V and 3 from J; bases not matched to a gene: 3.

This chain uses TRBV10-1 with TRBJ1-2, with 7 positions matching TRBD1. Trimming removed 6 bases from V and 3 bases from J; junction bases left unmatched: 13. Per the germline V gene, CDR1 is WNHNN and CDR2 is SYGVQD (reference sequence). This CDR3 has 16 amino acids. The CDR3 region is CASRQGYGVLDYGYTF. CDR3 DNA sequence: TGCGCCAGCAGACAGGGGTATGGGGTTTTGGACTATGGCTACACCTTC.

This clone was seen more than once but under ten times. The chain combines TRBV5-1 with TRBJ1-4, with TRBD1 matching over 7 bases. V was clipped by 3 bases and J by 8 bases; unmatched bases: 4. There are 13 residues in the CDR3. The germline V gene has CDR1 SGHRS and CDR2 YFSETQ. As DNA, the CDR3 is TGCGCCAGCAGCTGGGACAGTCGCGAAAAACTGTTTTTT. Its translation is CASSWDSREKLFF.

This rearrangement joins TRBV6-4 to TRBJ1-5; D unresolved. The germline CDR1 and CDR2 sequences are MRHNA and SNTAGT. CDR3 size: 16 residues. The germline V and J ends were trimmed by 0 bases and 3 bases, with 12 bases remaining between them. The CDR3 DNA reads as TGTGCCAGCAGTGACTCGCTGTACCGGGTCAATCAGCCCCAGCATTTT. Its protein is CASSDSLYRVNQPQHF.

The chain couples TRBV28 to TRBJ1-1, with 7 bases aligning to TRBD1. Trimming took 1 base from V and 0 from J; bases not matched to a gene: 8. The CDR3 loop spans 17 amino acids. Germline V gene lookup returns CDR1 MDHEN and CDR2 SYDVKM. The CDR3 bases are TGTGCCAGCAGTTTATTGTGGGACAGACCCATGAACACTGAAGCTTTCTTT. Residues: CASSLLWDRPMNTEAFF.

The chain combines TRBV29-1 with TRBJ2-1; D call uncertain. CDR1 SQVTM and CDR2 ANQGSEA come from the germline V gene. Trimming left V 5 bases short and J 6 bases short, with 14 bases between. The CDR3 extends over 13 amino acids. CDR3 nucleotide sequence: TGCAGCGTTAATCTAGTAGTGGGCAATGAGCAGTTCTTC. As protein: CSVNLVVGNEQFF.

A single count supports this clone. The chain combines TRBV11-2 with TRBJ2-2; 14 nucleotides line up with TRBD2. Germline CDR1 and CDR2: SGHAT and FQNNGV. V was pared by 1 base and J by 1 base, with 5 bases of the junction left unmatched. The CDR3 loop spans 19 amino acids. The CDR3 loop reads CASSLGSGLAGENTGELFF. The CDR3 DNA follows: TGTGCCAGCAGCTTAGGTTCGGGACTAGCGGGGGAGAACACCGGGGAGCTGTTTTTT.

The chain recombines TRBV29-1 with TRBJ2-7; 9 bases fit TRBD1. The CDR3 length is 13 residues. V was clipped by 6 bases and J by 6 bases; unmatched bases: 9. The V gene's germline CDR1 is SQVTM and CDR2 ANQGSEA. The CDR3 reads CSVRRDRESEQYF. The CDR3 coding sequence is TGCAGCGTCCGCCGGGACAGGGAATCCGAGCAGTACTTC.

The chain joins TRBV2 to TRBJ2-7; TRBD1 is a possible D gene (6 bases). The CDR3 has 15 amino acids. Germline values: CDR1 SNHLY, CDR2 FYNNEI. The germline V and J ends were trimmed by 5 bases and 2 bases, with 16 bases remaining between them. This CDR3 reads CASSRSQGLTYEQYF. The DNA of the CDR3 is TGTGCCAGCAGTCGGTCACAGGGCTTAACCTACGAGCAGTACTTC.